The 12 T cell receptor beta chains reported below all come from one sample, sequenced in a study of T-cell memory formation after mild COVID-19. TCRdb redid the calling of the 5' RACE reads with MiXCR, one entry per CDR3 protein. The data contain about 270,000 distinct CDR3 sequences, over 15% of them seen just once; the ten biggest clones take up about 2%. Input material: PBMCs or a T cell subset sorted from them (not recorded which). These receptors were collected from an adult woman who had mild COVID-19 (a few samples of this study predate the infection). Cell type and time point are not known.

This clonotype was observed at least ten times. The CDR3: CSVEDPRRADTQYF. CDR3 coding DNA: TGCAGCGTTGAAGATCCCAGACGGGCAGATACGCAGTATTTT. The chain uses TRBV29-1 and TRBJ2-3, with unresolved D. V was pared by 0 bases and J by 4 bases, with 11 bases between. The germline CDR1 and CDR2 sequences are SQVTM and ANQGSEA. The CDR3 loop spans 14 amino acids.

There are a few counts of this clonotype. The chain employs TRBV27 and TRBJ1-5; D is unresolved. CDR1 is MNHEY and CDR2 is SMNVEV in the germline V gene (reference sequence). The CDR3 is made up of 17 amino acids. V lost 5 bases and J 3 bases, leaving 20 bases between the germline ends. As DNA, the CDR3 is TGTGCCAGCAGTCCCTTGCGGGTCCGGGGTTTCAATCAGCCCCAGCATTTT. It translates to CASSPLRVRGFNQPQHF.

V and J are TRBV5-1 and TRBJ2-2; D might be TRBD1 (7 bases). The CDR3 consists of 15 residues. In germline, CDR1 is SGHRS, CDR2 YFSETQ. The ends were cut back, 3 bases at V and 4 bases at J, with 13 bases in the middle. The CDR3 nucleotides read TGCGCCAGCAGCTCAGGGGGGATGGGCACCGGGGAGCTGTTTTTT. Amino acid sequence: CASSSGGMGTGELFF.

This clonotype was detected only a few times. The chain has TRBV30 and TRBJ1-6, with D perhaps matching TRBD1 (6 bases). Germline-derived CDR1 and CDR2 are GTSNPN and SVGIG (reference sequence). Trimming shortened V by 3 bases and J by 7 bases, and 16 bases separated the two germline ends. The CDR3 runs 15 residues. CDR3 sequence reads: CAWRGAVVGNSPLHF. The CDR3 region has the DNA TGTGCCTGGAGGGGGGCGGTTGTGGGGAATTCACCCCTCCACTTT. Together with reference TRBV30 and TRBJ1-6, the CDR3 gives the full variable domain: SQTIHQWPATLVQPVGSPLSLECTVEGTSNPNLYWYRQAAGRGLQLLFYSVGIGQISSEVPQNLSASRPQDRQFILSSKKLLLSDSGFYLCAWRGAVVGNSPLHFGNGTRLTVT.

This clonotype was counted only a few times. This chain connects TRBV2 to TRBJ1-1; no definite D call. In germline, CDR1 is SNHLY, CDR2 FYNNEI. The CDR3 has 13 amino acids. V was clipped by 4 bases and J by 1 base, with 7 bases between them. CDR3 coding DNA: TGTGCCAGCAGTGGGAGCGCGAACACTGAAGCTTTCTTT. It encodes CASSGSANTEAFF.

The chain has TRBV5-1 and TRBJ2-7, with no clear D. This CDR3 region has 14 residues. V lost 0 bases and J lost 1, with 8 bases in between. From germline, CDR1 is SGHRS and CDR2 YFSETQ. CDR3 DNA sequence: TGCGCCAGCAGCTTGGTGGTCTATTCCTACGAGCAGTACTTC. Amino acid sequence: CASSLVVYSYEQYF.

This clonotype has more than one count but fewer than ten. CDR3 DNA: TGTGCCACCAGCAGAGATCGGGGTCATGAGCAGTTCTTC. It encodes CATSRDRGHEQFF. V gene TRBV15 combines with J gene TRBJ2-1; maybe TRBD2 (5 bases). Germline values: CDR1 LNHNV, CDR2 YYDKDF (reference sequence). CDR3 size: 13 residues. The V gene lost 0 bases and the J gene lost 8 bases, with 8 bases spanning the gap.

V usage is TRBV7-9 and J usage is TRBJ1-3; D uncertain. There are 16 residues in the CDR3. Between the trimmed V and J ends, which lost 4 bases and 0 bases, there was a span of 13 bases. Germline V lookup: CDR1 SEHNR, CDR2 FQNEAQ (reference sequence). CDR3 sequence: CASSSLSTLSGNTIYF. The CDR3 DNA sequence: TGTGCCAGCAGCTCACTATCTACGCTCTCTGGAAACACCATATATTTT.

This chain uses TRBV6-1 with TRBJ2-5; 8 nucleotides match TRBD2. From germline, CDR1 is MNHNS and CDR2 SASEGT. This CDR3 spans 16 amino acids. V shed 8 bases, J shed 2 bases, and the junction held 13 bases outside the gene matches. The chain's CDR3 is CASRLGRGPGQETQYF. The CDR3 DNA is TGTGCCAGCCGGCTCGGGAGGGGCCCGGGGCAAGAGACCCAGTACTTC.

The V and J genes are TRBV12-3 or TRBV12-4 and TRBJ2-5, with 9 positions matching TRBD2. This CDR3 has 16 amino acids. The V segment lost 7 bases and the J segment 4 bases; nucleotides outside the gene matches: 13. The CDR3 region has the DNA TGTGCCAGCACCTCTAAGCTAGCGGGAAGGGGAGAGACCCAGTACTTC. Its translation: CASTSKLAGRGETQYF.

V is TRBV7-9 and J is TRBJ1-1, with D possibly TRBD1 on 5 matching bases. The CDR3 covers 13 residues. Germline V gives CDR1 SEHNR, CDR2 FQNEAQ (reference sequence). Between the trimmed V and J ends, which lost 6 bases and 5 bases, there was a span of 13 bases. CDR3 nucleotide sequence: TGTGCCAGCAGTTGGACACTGTGGACTGAAGCTTTCTTT. Amino acids: CASSWTLWTEAFF.

The chain has TRBV24-1 and TRBJ2-1; TRBD1 matches at 9 bases. V was clipped by 5 bases and J by 4 bases; unmatched bases: 20. The germline V gene encodes CDR1 KGHDR and CDR2 SFDVKD. The CDR3 consists of 20 residues. CDR3 DNA: TGTGCCACCAGTGGGGTTGGGGACAGGGCGAGTTTGGGGGGTTACAATGAGCAGTTCTTC. Translation: CATSGVGDRASLGGYNEQFF.